This is a list of T cell receptor beta chains from one sample in a study of lymphopenia after photon versus proton radiotherapy. Using immunoSEQ multiplex PCR, the repertoire was profiled, and TCRdb retains in-frame clones only, with some absent. Of some 30,000 clones listed, 90% are singletons. This material consisted of peripheral blood, taken from a patient treated with photon-based radiotherapy. The receptors were sampled from a woman in her forties or fifties with pancreatic cancer. Both conserved end residues are part of each CDR3. Each record gives: J gene, D gene, V gene, clone size, CDR3 DNA, CDR3 protein. D genes are given only for firm matches. The size field is filled for only some rows; it gives once, few, many or a size class.

>TRBJ2-7|NA|TRBV27|NA
TGTGCCAGCACTGGCCTCGGGGGTGAGCAGTACTTC
CASTGLGGEQYF
>TRBJ1-2|NA|TRBV29-1|NA
TGCAGCGTTGAAGAAAACAGGGCGAGCTACACCTTC
CSVEENRASYTF
>TRBJ1-1|NA|TRBV27|NA
TGTGCCAGCACCCCGACTGCTGGACCGAACACTGAAGCTTTCTTT
CASTPTAGPNTEAFF
>TRBJ2-1|TRBD2|TRBV4-3|NA
TGCGCCAGCACCCCGGGACTAGCGGACGACTATGAGCAGTTCTTC
CASTPGLADDYEQFF
>TRBJ2-5|NA|TRBV4-1|NA
TGCGCCAGCAGCCAAGATCCGGGCTATCCGGAGACCCAGTACTTC
CASSQDPGYPETQYF
>TRBJ2-7|NA|TRBV28|NA
TGTGCCAGCAGTTTAGGGGGGTCGAACTACGAGCAGTACTTC
CASSLGGSNYEQYF
>TRBJ1-2|TRBD1|TRBV19|NA
TGTGCCAGTACCCCAACCGGGACAGGGGGCTTGGGCTACACCTTC
CASTPTGTGGLGYTF
>TRBJ2-7|NA|TRBV15|NA
TGTGCCACCAGCAGAGAGGGCAGGGTTTACGAGCAGTACTTC
CATSREGRVYEQYF
>TRBJ1-5|NA|TRBV19|NA
TGTGCCAGTAGTATTGGGAAGGGAAAGGAGCCCCAGCATTTT
CASSIGKGKEPQHF
>TRBJ2-1|TRBD2|TRBV19|NA
TGTGCCAGTAGTATTTCGGCTAGCGGATACAATGAGCAGTTCTTC
CASSISASGYNEQFF
>TRBJ1-3|NA|TRBV7-6|NA
TGTGCCAGCAGCCCCTCTCTGAGACGCTCCCGAGGGGAGGGAAACACCATATATTTT
CASSPSLRRSRGEGNTIYF
>TRBJ1-1|NA|TRBV9|NA
TGTGCCAGCAGCGTAGGTGGAGGGTTGAACACTGAAGCTTTCTTT
CASSVGGGLNTEAFF
>TRBJ2-2|TRBD1|TRBV4-1|NA
TGCGCCAGCAGCCAACTGACAGGGGACACCGGGGAGCTGTTTTTT
CASSQLTGDTGELFF
>TRBJ2-3|TRBD2|TRBV27|NA
TGTGCCAGCAGTCCCCGGACTAGCGGGAGCCTCGGCACAGATACGCAGTATTTT
CASSPRTSGSLGTDTQYF
>TRBJ1-3|NA|TRBV5-6|NA
TGTGCCAGCAGCGAACCCGGTAGAGACACCATATATTTT
CASSEPGRDTIYF
>TRBJ1-1|TRBD1|TRBV7-3|NA
TGTGCCAGCAGCGAACCGGGACAGCATTCTGAAGCTTTCTTT
CASSEPGQHSEAFF
>TRBJ1-1|NA|TRBV7-9|NA
TGTGCCAGCAGTCCGGCCGATAGGACTGAAGCTTTCTTT
CASSPADRTEAFF
>TRBJ2-2|NA|TRBV6-4|once
TGTGCCAGCAGTGACTCCGGGGACACCGGGGAGCTGTTTTTT
CASSDSGDTGELFF
>TRBJ2-7|TRBD1|TRBV11-2|NA
TGTGCCAGCAGCTTACGGACAGGGAAGGCCTACGAGCAGTACTTC
CASSLRTGKAYEQYF
>TRBJ2-1|NA|TRBV27|NA
TGTGCCAGCAGTTTGTCCCCAAGAAATGAGCAGTTCTTC
CASSLSPRNEQFF
>TRBJ2-7|TRBD1|TRBV28|NA
TGTGCCAGCAGAGGACAGGGCTTCGAGCAGTACTTC
CASRGQGFEQYF
>TRBJ1-4|NA|TRBV5-1|NA
TGCGCCAGCAGCTTGGCCATCGGGGCAACTGAACTGTTTTTT
CASSLAIGATELFF
>TRBJ2-1|NA|TRBV5-1|NA
TGCGCCAGCAGCTTGGGGGTTCTCGTCCTTTACAATGAGCAGTTCTTC
CASSLGVLVLYNEQFF
>TRBJ1-1|NA|TRBV12-5|NA
TGTGCTAGTGCCCTTAACACTGAAGCTTTCTTT
CASALNTEAFF
>TRBJ2-3|NA|TRBV5-4|NA
TGTGCCAGCAGGACAGATCGACGGGATACGCAGTATTTT
CASRTDRRDTQYF
>TRBJ2-1|TRBD2|TRBV9|NA
TGTGCCAGCAGTCTCGGGTTAGCGGGTATGTATGAGCAGTTCTTC
CASSLGLAGMYEQFF
>TRBJ1-2|TRBD1|TRBV7-9|NA
TGTGCCAGCAGCTTAGGATTCGACAGGGTAATTGGCTACACCTTC
CASSLGFDRVIGYTF
>TRBJ2-1|TRBD2|TRBV7-8|NA
TGTGCCAGCAGCTTAGCTGGGGACTACCACAATGAGCAGTTCTTC
CASSLAGDYHNEQFF
>TRBJ2-1|TRBD2|TRBV18|NA
TGTGCCAGCTCACCAAAGTCCGGGAGGGCCGTTGCCACATGGGAGCAGTTCTTC
CASSPKSGRAVATWEQFF
>TRBJ2-5|NA|TRBV5-6|NA
TGTGCCAGCAGCTTTACAGGGAATCCCAAGACCCAGTACTTC
CASSFTGNPKTQYF
>TRBJ2-6|NA|TRBV15|NA
TGTGCCACCAGCCGTCGCCGACAGGCCTCTGGGGCCAACGTCCTGACTTTC
CATSRRRQASGANVLTF
>TRBJ2-1|NA|TRBV10-3|once
TGTGCCATCAGTGAGTCGGAAAATCGGGGAGCCAATGAGCAGTTCTTC
CAISESENRGANEQFF
>TRBJ1-5|NA|TRBV2|NA
TGTGCCAGCAGTGATATGGGCAGATCCAATCAGCCCCAGCATTTT
CASSDMGRSNQPQHF